This T cell receptor beta chain was recorded in a study of cytomegalovirus exposure and HLA in healthy donors. Whole-study results and caveats: A missense DCLRE1C variant was associated with V- and J-gene trimming of TCR beta chains in a later analysis, and an independent cohort replicated the association.

The PCR had 60 Vbeta and 13 Jbeta primers. The protocol was immunoSEQ multiplex PCR, while the TCRdb copy is restricted to in-frame clones and leaves out a portion. The table has fewer than 150,000 clones, approximately 80% seen once. Comments on this clone: Its specificity is not known.

CDR1 and CDR2 (germline): LGHNA, YNFKEQ. With 4 bases clipped from V and 3 bases from J, the junction kept 25 bases outside the gene matches. The length of the CDR3 is 21 residues. The V and J genes are TRBV4-2 and TRBJ2-5; the match to TRBD2 covers 8 bases. This clonotype was sampled from a male donor in good health and CMV-seronegative. Sequencing was done on a sample of PBMCs. CDR3 coding DNA: TGTGCCAGCAGCCGAATACGGGTAGCGGGGAATCCGGGGTCAGACAAAGAGACCCAGTACTTC. Translated: CASSRIRVAGNPGSDKETQYF.